The 29 T cell receptor beta chains in this list originate from one sample, sequenced in a study of cytomegalovirus exposure and HLA in healthy donors. In the PCR, 60 Vbeta and 13 Jbeta primers were used. The assay was immunoSEQ multiplex PCR, and TCRdb's table has in-frame clones only and misses some. The sample has 150,000 to 200,000 clones, approximately 81% seen once. Sequenced input: PBMCs. The origin of the receptors is a man aged 18 to 35 in good health and CMV-seropositive.

The chain links TRBV5-4 to TRBJ2-7; 8 bases are shared with TRBD1. The CDR3 is 15 amino acids. J lost 3 bases, V lost 2 bases, and 7 bases had no gene match. The germline V gene encodes CDR1 SGHNT and CDR2 YYREEE (reference sequence). The CDR3 DNA reads as TGTGCCAGCAGCTTCGACAGGGGCCCTTACTACGAGCAGTACTTC. It encodes CASSFDRGPYYEQYF.

The chain uses TRBV19 and TRBJ1-1, with D hard to call. V lost 4 bases and J lost 0, with 6 bases in between. Germline V gives CDR1 LNHDA, CDR2 SQIVND (reference sequence). This CDR3 is 13 amino acids long. Here the CDR3 reads CASSTTVNTEAFF. The CDR3 DNA reads as TGTGCCAGTAGTACTACAGTGAACACTGAAGCTTTCTTT.

The V and J genes are TRBV6-6 and TRBJ1-3; D gene uncertain. V was clipped by 10 bases and J by 0 bases, with 10 bases between them. Germline V gene data show CDR1 as MNHNY and CDR2 as SVGAGI (reference sequence). CDR3 size: 13 residues. The CDR3 spells CATAEGSGNTIYF. DNA for the CDR3: TGTGCCACCGCGGAGGGCTCTGGAAACACCATATATTTT.

This chain uses TRBV10-3 with TRBJ2-7; 9 bases map to TRBD1. Germline V gene data show CDR1 as ENHRY and CDR2 as SYGVKD. Germline trimming cut 6 bases from V and 8 bases from J; bases unmatched to any gene: 11. There are 14 residues in the CDR3. The CDR3 DNA follows: TGTGCCATCAGCCCCACGGGACAGGGAAATAAGCAGTACTTC. The encoded protein is CAISPTGQGNKQYF.

The rearrangement links TRBV7-9 to TRBJ2-3, with unresolved D. Trimming left V 5 bases short and J 0 bases short, with 15 bases between. CDR3 length equals 16 residues. The V gene's germline CDR1 is SEHNR and CDR2 FQNEAQ (reference sequence). CDR3 coding DNA: TGTGCCAGCAGCCCTACGACGATAGCTAGCACAGATACGCAGTATTTT. Translation: CASSPTTIASTDTQYF.

CDR3 loop: CASSSITGVAGELFF. In DNA, the CDR3 is TGTGCCAGCAGCTCCATAACAGGGGTGGCCGGGGAGCTGTTTTTT. The V and J genes are TRBV7-2 and TRBJ2-2, with 7 positions matching TRBD1. This CDR3 is built from 15 residues. Looked up from germline, CDR1 is SGHTA and CDR2 is FQGNSA. V was pared by 4 bases and J by 6 bases, with 8 bases of the junction left unmatched.

The V gene is TRBV5-4, the J gene TRBJ2-5, with D possibly TRBD2 on 5 matching bases. This CDR3 has 15 amino acids. Trimming left V 1 base short and J 4 bases short, with 14 bases between. Germline values: CDR1 SGHNT, CDR2 YYREEE (reference sequence). This chain's CDR3 is CASSLSRAESETQYF. CDR3 nucleotide sequence: TGTGCCAGCAGCTTGTCGCGAGCGGAGTCAGAGACCCAGTACTTC.

This rearrangement joins TRBV27 to TRBJ1-4; possible D gene TRBD1, 5 bases. This CDR3 is 13 amino acids long. Germline-derived CDR1 and CDR2 are MNHEY and SMNVEV (reference sequence). The ends were cut back, 10 bases at V and 4 bases at J, with 13 bases in the middle. DNA for the CDR3: TGTGCCACCAGGAGCGGGGGTAATGAAAAACTGTTTTTT. Protein product: CATRSGGNEKLFF. Combining the CDR3 with reference TRBV27 and TRBJ1-4 gives the whole variable domain EAQVTQNPRYLITVTGKKLTVTCSQNMNHEYMSWYRQDPGLGLRQIYYSMNVEVTDKGDVPEGYKVSRKEKRNFPLILESPSPNQTSLYFCATRSGGNEKLFFGSGTQLSVL.

This clone was observed a single time. This chain joins TRBV5-4 and TRBJ2-1; 12 positions match TRBD2. Germline CDR1 and CDR2: SGHNT and YYREEE (reference sequence). With 3 bases clipped from V and 9 bases from J, the junction kept 10 bases outside the gene matches. The CDR3 has 16 amino acids. As DNA, the CDR3 is TGTGCCAGCAGCTCCTTTCTAGCGGGGGGGAGGGGTGAGCAGTTCTTC. Protein product: CASSSFLAGGRGEQFF.

This rearrangement joins TRBV4-1 to TRBJ1-4; a possible D gene is TRBD1 (6 bases). CDR1 MGHRA and CDR2 YSYEKL come from the germline V gene. Trimming shortened V by 4 bases and J by 6 bases, and 9 bases separated the two germline ends. This CDR3 is built from 13 residues. This CDR3 is CASSRGGHEKLFF. In DNA, the CDR3 is TGCGCCAGCAGCCGAGGGGGTCATGAAAAACTGTTTTTT.

The chain carries TRBV7-2 and TRBJ1-4; 10 bases are shared with TRBD1. This CDR3 is 17 amino acids long. Trimming cost V 5 bases and J 4 bases; bases outside gene matches: 10. CDR1 SGHTA and CDR2 FQGNSA come from the germline V gene. CDR3 in amino acids: CASSRRGQGILNEKLFF. The CDR3 region has the DNA TGTGCCAGCAGCCGACGGGGACAGGGGATCCTTAATGAAAAACTGTTTTTT.

The genes are TRBV10-2 and TRBJ2-3; a possible D gene is TRBD1 (7 bases). CDR1 is WSHSY and CDR2 is SAAADI in the germline V gene. The CDR3 loop spans 16 amino acids. V shed 2 bases and J shed 1 base, with 13 bases lying between them. CDR3 DNA: TGCGCCAGCAGTGAGCCCCAGGGGGGAGGCACAGATACGCAGTATTTT. It specifies CASSEPQGGGTDTQYF.

This chain uses TRBV6-5 with TRBJ2-5, with D maybe TRBD2 (6 bases). The CDR3 covers 13 residues. The germline V gene encodes CDR1 MNHEY and CDR2 SVGAGI. Trimming shortened V by 6 bases and J by 7 bases, and 15 bases separated the two germline ends. The CDR3 spells CASSPAGRRTQYF. The DNA for the CDR3 is TGTGCCAGCAGCCCCGCGGGGCGACGGACCCAGTACTTC.

J is TRBJ2-6 and V is TRBV15; D is unresolved. Trimming took 0 bases from V and 1 from J, leaving 7 bases between them. This CDR3 comprises 16 residues. Germline V gene data show CDR1 as LNHNV and CDR2 as YYDKDF (reference sequence). The CDR3 here is CATSREALSGANVLTF. The CDR3 region has the DNA TGTGCCACCAGCAGAGAAGCCTTGTCTGGGGCCAACGTCCTGACTTTC.

The V gene is TRBV5-4, the J gene TRBJ2-7, with a possible D match to TRBD1 (6 bases). This CDR3 spans 15 amino acids. Germline V gene lookup returns CDR1 SGHNT and CDR2 YYREEE (reference sequence). The ends were cut back, 2 bases at V and 3 bases at J, with 15 bases in the middle. CDR3 DNA: TGTGCCAGCAGCTTAGGTCCCGACAGGTTCTACGAGCAGTACTTC. Residues: CASSLGPDRFYEQYF.

This clone was seen more than once but under ten times. The chain couples TRBV7-8 to TRBJ2-5; 7 bases line up with TRBD2. Trimming cost V 4 bases and J 2 bases; bases outside gene matches: 10. CDR3 size: 16 residues. Germline loops: CDR1 SGHVS, CDR2 FQNEAQ. The CDR3 sequence: CASSSVTAGVQETQYF. CDR3 in DNA: TGTGCCAGCAGCTCGGTCACCGCGGGGGTTCAAGAGACCCAGTACTTC.

This clone is medium-sized in the sample. The gene calls are TRBV19 and TRBJ2-1; D ambiguous. The germline V gene encodes CDR1 LNHDA and CDR2 SQIVND (reference sequence). The CDR3 runs 15 residues. The V and J ends lost 4 bases and 1 base respectively, with 11 bases between them. The CDR3 here is CASSTTLTSYNEQFF. The CDR3 DNA sequence: TGTGCCAGTAGTACTACACTGACATCCTACAATGAGCAGTTCTTC.

The chain uses TRBV6-6 and TRBJ2-7; possibly TRBD2 for D (5 bases). The CDR3 consists of 15 residues. V shed 4 bases and J shed 3 bases, with 16 bases lying between them. The germline V gene encodes CDR1 MNHNY and CDR2 SVGAGI (reference sequence). The CDR3 sequence is CASSSPGLPSYEQYF. The CDR3 coding sequence is TGTGCCAGCAGTTCACCAGGACTCCCAAGCTACGAGCAGTACTTC.

The V and J genes are TRBV6-5 and TRBJ2-1, with 8 bases aligning to TRBD2. V dropped 7 bases and J dropped 5; count of bases not matched to a gene: 4. Germline CDR1 MNHEY, CDR2 SVGAGI. CDR3 length equals 13 residues. The CDR3 bases are TGTGCCAGCAAGGCGGGGGGAGACAATGAGCAGTTCTTC. Amino acids: CASKAGGDNEQFF.

V is TRBV7-3 and J is TRBJ2-3; 8 bases fit TRBD2. Germline lookup yields CDR1 SGHTA and CDR2 FQGTGA. V trimming: 1 base; J trimming: 12 bases; junction bases outside the gene matches: 12. The CDR3 spans 15 residues. The DNA for the CDR3 is TGTGCCAGCAGCTTAAAGTCCGGGGGGGCCAGTTCACAGTATTTT. Amino acids: CASSLKSGGASSQYF.

The chain uses TRBV9 and TRBJ1-2; D perhaps matches TRBD1 (5 bases). Per the germline V gene, CDR1 is SGDLS and CDR2 is YYNGEE. The CDR3 is made up of 12 amino acids. Trimming took off 1 base at V and 5 bases at J, with 6 bases between the two ends. The CDR3 DNA sequence: TGTGCCAGCAGCGTAACAGGATATGGCTACACCTTC. Its translation: CASSVTGYGYTF. Looking up the rest from reference TRBV9 and TRBJ1-2 gives the full variable domain: DSGVTQTPKHLITATGQRVTLRCSPRSGDLSVYWYQQSLDQGLQFLIQYYNGEERAKGNILERFSAQQFPDLHSELNLSSLELGDSALYFCASSVTGYGYTFGSGTRLTVV.

CDR3 sequence (DNA): TGTGCCAGCAGCGTACAAACATTCGCGAACACCGGGGAGCTGTTTTTT. Its protein product is CASSVQTFANTGELFF. The genes are TRBV9 and TRBJ2-2; D gene unclear. This CDR3 is built from 16 residues. Germline values: CDR1 SGDLS, CDR2 YYNGEE. V lost 1 base to trimming and J lost 0 bases, with 10 bases between them. The full variable domain, in which reference TRBV9 and TRBJ2-2 provide the parts outside the CDR3, is DSGVTQTPKHLITATGQRVTLRCSPRSGDLSVYWYQQSLDQGLQFLIQYYNGEERAKGNILERFSAQQFPDLHSELNLSSLELGDSALYFCASSVQTFANTGELFFGEGSRLTVL.

The V call is TRBV6-1, the J call TRBJ2-7, with 7 bases aligning to TRBD1. The CDR3 spans 15 residues. The V gene's germline CDR1 is MNHNS and CDR2 SASEGT. V lost 6 bases, J lost 2 bases, and 10 bases stayed unmatched. The chain's CDR3 is CASRGTGQPPYEQYF. The CDR3 region has the DNA TGTGCCAGCAGGGGGACGGGACAGCCACCCTACGAGCAGTACTTC.

V is TRBV4-3 and J is TRBJ1-1, with a weak D call TRBD1 (6 bases). Deletions cut 3 bases from V and 1 base from J, with 15 bases between. This CDR3 contains 16 residues. Germline values: CDR1 LGHNA, CDR2 YSLEER. The DNA of the CDR3 is TGCGCCAGCAGCCAGGCAACGGGACAAGGGAACACTGAAGCTTTCTTT. Its protein product is CASSQATGQGNTEAFF.

This sequence joins TRBV18 and TRBJ2-5, with D perhaps TRBD1 (5 bases). Trimming cost V 0 bases and J 5 bases, with 13 bases left between them. CDR1 and CDR2 (germline): KGHSH, LQKENI. The CDR3 spans 15 residues. The CDR3 DNA reads TGTGCCAGCTCACCACCGCTGGCAGGGCGCGAGACCCAGTACTTC. Amino acids: CASSPPLAGRETQYF.

The chain carries TRBV19 and TRBJ1-1, with D tentatively TRBD1 (5 bases). V was cut by 6 bases and J by 3 bases, with 14 bases left in between. The CDR3 has 14 amino acids. Germline loops: CDR1 LNHDA, CDR2 SQIVND (reference sequence). CDR3 in DNA: TGTGCCAGTAGCGCGGGGGTCTTTGACACTGAAGCTTTCTTT. Its translation is CASSAGVFDTEAFF.

V and J are TRBV4-2 and TRBJ1-1; possibly TRBD1 for D (5 bases). The V gene's germline CDR1 is LGHNA and CDR2 YNFKEQ. CDR3 size: 14 residues. Trimming left V 2 bases short and J 1 base short, with 8 bases between. The CDR3 nucleotides are TGTGCCAGCAGCCAACAGGGTGGGAACACTGAAGCTTTCTTT. As protein: CASSQQGGNTEAFF.

This chain links TRBV6-1 with TRBJ1-3; D remains ambiguous. Germline lookup yields CDR1 MNHNS and CDR2 SASEGT. The CDR3 consists of 15 residues. The V and J ends lost 3 bases and 0 bases respectively, with 9 bases between them. The CDR3 DNA reads TGTGCCAGCAGTGATATTTCCGGCTCTGGAAACACCATATATTTT. Amino acid sequence: CASSDISGSGNTIYF.

The chain has TRBV5-6 and TRBJ2-5; tentative D call: TRBD2 (6 bases). The V and J ends lost 0 bases and 7 bases respectively, with 13 bases between them. CDR3 size: 14 residues. Germline CDR1 reads SGHDT; CDR2 reads YYEEEE. CDR3 sequence (DNA): TGTGCCAGCAGCTTGGTTGGCGGGACGGGGACCCAGTACTTC. Its translation is CASSLVGGTGTQYF.